This TCR beta chain originates from a study of Ad26.COV2.S vaccination and SARS-CoV-2 variants (dated by TCRdb to about 2021). In the study overall: Donors in the vaccine arm were drawn from COV1001, a phase I-IIa trial of Ad26.COV2.S in healthy adults that was multicentre, randomized, double-blind and placebo-controlled. Dosing of Ad26.COV2.S was intramuscular, at either 5x10^10 or 1x10^11 viral particles, delivered as one shot or as two shots spaced 56 days apart. TCRbeta repertoire sequencing was used to assess the specificity and breadth of SARS-CoV-2-reactive T cell receptors after Ad26.COV2.S vaccination. A total of about 30 samples were included in the TCR-sequenced set, comprising around 19 Ad26.COV2.S vaccine recipients, 5 placebo recipients and 8 SARS-CoV-2 convalescent individuals. Participants in the trial were split at random into five groups of five each, receiving low-dose or high-dose Ad26.COV2.S once or twice, or else placebo on both occasions. Investigators remained blinded to trial group allocation during experiments and outcome assessment.

The immunoSEQ Assay was the method used to sequence TCRbeta CDR3 regions. After extraction, genomic DNA underwent amplification by bias-controlled multiplex PCR, followed by high-throughput sequencing. The original pipeline was this. Collapsing and filtering of sequences were performed to quantify the absolute abundance of each unique TCRbeta CDR3 region. Usable DNA was measured by amplifying reference genes present in all nucleated cells, and TCRbeta template counts were normalized to that usable DNA to estimate T cell fraction. Repertoire TCRs were annotated as SARS-CoV-2-specific by exact matching of V gene, CDR3 amino acid sequence and J gene to a known reactive TCR set. MIRA supplied the reference SARS-CoV-2 TCR set, which was filtered for enrichment in COVID-19-positive ImmuneCODE repertoires so that public or cross-reactive TCRs were removed. Drawing on the MIRA antigens, annotated TCRs were analysed further at the level of specific ORF or position within ORF. Depth was the summed frequency of annotated unique rearrangements, while breadth was defined as annotated unique rearrangements over total unique productive rearrangements. Two-sided Wilcoxon rank-sum tests were used to compare TCR breadth between groups. Entries here come from immuneACCESS through TCRdb and include only in-frame sequences with V and J called. Some clones fail to appear in such tables; in the studies checked, an unresolved V gene covers under half of the shortfall, and the cause of the remainder is unknown. V, J and clone size are taken as reported in that table, and D and trimming were inferred from the DNA itself. This sample comprises hundreds of thousands of clones, roughly 90% of them detected only once. The top ten clones comprise 6.4% of the sample.

On this clone itself: Its antigen specificity is not known. Base qualities were left out, and no much larger clone turns up one base away.

Sample treatment or condition, as interpreted from the label and publication: some 19 received Ad26.COV2.S at low or high dose, single or two shots; roughly 5 received placebo; per-sample allocation not given. Repertoires of vaccine and placebo recipients were sequenced from samples taken on day 63 after the first injection. In Cohort 1b, about 27 adults aged 18-55 years were enrolled at a single site in Boston, USA, between 29 July and 7 August 2020. Ad26.COV2.S consisted of a replication-incompetent adenovirus type 26 vector by which a prefusion-stabilized SARS-CoV-2 spike protein from the original Wuhan strain was expressed. What the work shows at the level of the full study, not this receptor alone: After vaccination, substantial breadth of spike-specific CD8+ and CD4+ T cell responses was reported. Vaccine and placebo recipients had similar non-spike TCR breadth, a finding consistent with the vaccine containing only spike. The authors noted that the TCR breadth and depth analyses may have underestimated total T cell responses. Higher spike-specific TCR breadth was observed in Ad26.COV2.S recipients than in placebo recipients (P = 0.0014). Comparing responses between vaccine doses or regimens was not something the study was powered to do.

This receptor was obtained from a person aged 18-65 years who received the Ad26.COV2.S COVID-19 vaccine or a placebo. The specimen comprised peripheral blood, sampled in a trial of Ad26.COV2.S vaccine versus placebo.

This receptor has the CDR3 CASSNRDSNQPQHF. The DNA reads TGTGCCAGCAGTAACCGGGACAGCAATCAGCCCCAGCATTTT. The chain is made from TRBV6-5 and TRBJ1-5; the D gene is possibly TRBD1, with 5 bases matching. V is shortened by 5 bases, J by 1 base, and the region joining them spans 9 bases. The germline V gene gives CDR1 as MNHEY and CDR2 as SVGAGI. The CDR3 runs 14 residues from the cysteine to the phenylalanine. The sequence is cut down to CDR3 DNA, 42 bases in frame from base 1.